A single sample gave rise to the 29 T cell receptor beta chains below, sequenced in a study of blood T cell repertoires in COVID-19. Repertoires were generated with immunoSEQ multiplex PCR, while TCRdb's copy carries only in-frame clones and drops some. The sample shows tens of thousands of clones, more than 80% of them seen only once. Sequencing was carried out using peripheral blood. These receptors were taken from an elderly man with acute or convalescent COVID-19.

The chain combines TRBV27 with TRBJ1-4, with 8 bases lining up with TRBD1. Germline-derived CDR1 and CDR2 are MNHEY and SMNVEV (reference sequence). V was pared by 5 bases and J by 7 bases, with 15 bases of the junction left unmatched. There are 17 residues in the CDR3. The CDR3 loop is CASSRGQGARQSEKLFF. CDR3 DNA: TGTGCCAGCAGTCGGGGGCAGGGGGCTCGTCAAAGTGAAAAACTGTTTTTT.

The rearrangement links TRBV12-3 or TRBV12-4 to TRBJ1-1, with D uncertain. This CDR3 has 10 amino acids. V was trimmed by 10 bases and J by 1 base, leaving 4 bases between them. This CDR3 is CATSNTEAFF. The DNA for the CDR3 is TGTGCCACCTCGAACACTGAAGCTTTCTTT.

The rearrangement joins TRBV28 to TRBJ1-1; D gene ambiguous. The CDR3 has 14 residues. Germline V gene data show CDR1 as MDHEN and CDR2 as SYDVKM. The V end was cut by 3 bases, the J end by 3 bases, with 11 bases between. The CDR3 here is CASSFDITYTEAFF. In DNA, the CDR3 is TGTGCCAGCAGTTTTGACATTACTTACACTGAAGCTTTCTTT.

This clone was seen a handful of times. The J gene is TRBJ2-7, the V gene TRBV6-2 or TRBV6-3; maybe TRBD2 (6 bases). Trimming left V 2 bases short and J 1 base short, with 12 bases between. CDR3 length: 15 residues. CDR1 is MNHEY, CDR2 SVGEGT, per germline. Here the CDR3 DNA reads TGTGCCAGCAGTTACGGGACTCGCGGGTCCTACGAGCAGTACTTC. It translates to CASSYGTRGSYEQYF.

This clone is a singleton in its sample. The chain links TRBV27 to TRBJ2-2, with a tentative D call TRBD1 (6 bases). The length of the CDR3 is 14 residues. CDR1 and CDR2 (germline): MNHEY, SMNVEV (reference sequence). V lost 2 bases, J lost 5 bases, and 9 bases lay in between. CDR3 region: CASSLRGRTGELFF. In DNA, the CDR3 is TGTGCCAGCAGTTTAAGGGGGAGAACCGGGGAGCTGTTTTTT.

The V gene is TRBV5-1, the J gene TRBJ2-1; D perhaps matches TRBD2 (6 bases). V was cut by 0 bases and J by 0 bases, with 13 bases left in between. The CDR3 runs to 17 residues. CDR1 SGHRS and CDR2 YFSETQ come from the germline V gene. The CDR3 DNA is TGCGCCAGCAGCTTGGCCCTGCGGGGCCACTCCTACAATGAGCAGTTCTTC. Amino acids: CASSLALRGHSYNEQFF.

The chain uses TRBV10-1 and TRBJ2-7; possibly TRBD1 for D (5 bases). Looked up from germline, CDR1 is WNHNN and CDR2 is SYGVQD (reference sequence). CDR3 length: 14 amino acids. With 2 bases removed from V and 2 bases from J, the gap between germline ends came to 10 bases. CDR3 amino acids: CASSEGTGTYEQYF. CDR3 DNA: TGCGCCAGCAGTGAGGGAACAGGAACCTACGAGCAGTACTTC.

The V call is TRBV4-1, the J call TRBJ2-7; 9 nucleotides line up with TRBD2. The CDR3 is 14 amino acids. CDR1 is MGHRA, CDR2 YSYEKL, per germline. The trim removed 4 bases at V and 2 bases at J, leaving 3 bases unmatched. The CDR3 region has the DNA TGCGCCAGCAGCCGGACTAGCGACGCCTACGAGCAGTACTTC. Translation: CASSRTSDAYEQYF.

V gene TRBV21-1 combines with J gene TRBJ2-1; no DNA check was done on the table's D call, TRBD1. TRBV21-1 is annotated as a pseudogene. The CDR3 is 16 residues long. The CDR3 nucleotides read TGTGCCAGCAGCAACCCGGCGTACAGCTCCTACAATGAGCAGTTCTTC. Amino acids: CASSNPAYSSYNEQFF.

The chain carries TRBV11-2 and TRBJ1-6; D call uncertain. This CDR3 comprises 14 residues. V shed 3 bases and J shed 6 bases, with 9 bases lying between them. CDR1 and CDR2 from the germline V gene are SGHAT and FQNNGV. In nucleotides, the CDR3 is TGTGCCAGCAGCTTCCCCCAGTCTAATTCACCCCTCCACTTT. Encoded protein: CASSFPQSNSPLHF.

DNA for the CDR3: TGTGCCAGCCAGGGACAGGGGGGTTGGACTGAAGCTTTCTTT. Its protein is CASQGQGGWTEAFF. The chain employs TRBV18 and TRBJ1-1; TRBD1 matches at 11 bases. CDR1 and CDR2 from the germline V gene are KGHSH and LQKENI. This CDR3 comprises 14 residues. J lost 5 bases, V lost 8 bases, and 7 bases had no gene match. Supplemented by reference TRBV18 and TRBJ1-1, the full variable domain reads NAGVMQNPRHLVRRRGQEARLRCSPMKGHSHVYWYRQLPEEGLKFMVYLQKENIIDESGMPKERFSAEFPKEGPSILRIQQVVRGDSAAYFCASQGQGGWTEAFFGQGTRLTVV.

The chain uses TRBV6-5 and TRBJ2-2; weak D call: TRBD1 (6 bases). Trimming shortened V by 7 bases and J by 6 bases, and 12 bases separated the two germline ends. Germline V gene sequence: CDR1 MNHEY, CDR2 SVGAGI. The CDR3 is 13 residues long. CDR3 nucleotides: TGTGCCAGCACCTCAGGGGTTGCCGGGGAGCTGTTTTTT. Translated, it gives CASTSGVAGELFF.

As regards this clone: This specimen includes other DNA sequences encoding the same CDR3. The gene calls are TRBV5-1 and TRBJ2-1; 9 positions agree with TRBD2. CDR3 size: 16 residues. The trim removed 1 base at V and 4 bases at J, leaving 6 bases unmatched. The germline V gene encodes CDR1 SGHRS and CDR2 YFSETQ. The DNA of the CDR3 is TGCGCCAGCAGCTTGAGAGCTAGCGGGGTATACAATGAGCAGTTCTTC. Amino acids: CASSLRASGVYNEQFF.

This clone was seen only once. The rearrangement links TRBV15 to TRBJ2-1; 13 bases map to TRBD2. The CDR3 sequence is 17 residues long. Germline trimming cut 8 bases from V and 3 bases from J; bases unmatched to any gene: 10. CDR1 is LNHNV and CDR2 is YYDKDF in the germline V gene (reference sequence). CDR3 nucleotide sequence: TGTGCCACCCGCGTGGGGACTAGCGGGAAAGTCTACAATGAGCAGTTCTTC. It yields the protein CATRVGTSGKVYNEQFF.

The CDR3 DNA follows: TGTGCCAGCAGCTTACTAGCGGGGGAGCAAGAGACCCAGTACTTC. Its protein product is CASSLLAGEQETQYF. The V gene is TRBV7-3, the J gene TRBJ2-5; 10 bases line up with TRBD2. The junction had 2 bases not matched to a gene; V was cut back by 2 bases and J by 2 bases. Germline V CDR1 and CDR2: SGHTA, FQGTGA. The CDR3 sequence is 15 residues long.

The J gene is TRBJ2-7, the V gene TRBV25-1; no clear D gene. Germline CDR1 and CDR2: MGHDK and SYGVNS. V lost 1 base to trimming and J lost 4 bases, with 11 bases between them. This CDR3 spans 14 amino acids. CDR3 DNA sequence: TGTGCCAGCAGTGAATTTGGCCTAGTTTACGAGCAGTACTTC. This sequence encodes CASSEFGLVYEQYF.

The CDR3 loop is CASRTGNNYGYTF. The CDR3 bases are TGTGCCAGTAGGACGGGTAATAACTATGGCTACACCTTC. The rearrangement uses TRBV19 and TRBJ1-2; D is unresolved. CDR1 is LNHDA and CDR2 is SQIVND in the germline V gene (reference sequence). V was clipped by 6 bases and J by 1 base, with 9 bases between them. The CDR3 covers 13 residues.

CDR3: CASGKGDRVTYNEQFF. The CDR3 coding sequence is TGTGCTAGTGGGAAGGGGGACAGGGTCACCTACAATGAGCAGTTCTTC. This chain joins TRBV12-5 and TRBJ2-1, with 9 bases fitting TRBD1. The CDR3 extends over 16 amino acids. CDR1 LGHNT and CDR2 FRNRAP come from the germline V gene. V lost 6 bases, J lost 2 bases, and 8 bases stayed unmatched.

The V call is TRBV20-1, the J call TRBJ1-1; unclear D gene. This CDR3 contains 11 residues. Trimming shortened V by 5 bases and J by 2 bases, and 6 bases separated the two germline ends. Germline CDR1 DFQATT, CDR2 SNEGSKA (reference sequence). CDR3 residues: CSALLNTEAFF. CDR3 nucleotide sequence: TGCAGTGCTCTTCTAAACACTGAAGCTTTCTTT.

This clone has more than one count but fewer than ten. The chain uses TRBV9 and TRBJ1-1; 7 bases fit TRBD1. Germline CDR1 is SGDLS and CDR2 is YYNGEE. CDR3 length: 16 amino acids. V dropped 0 bases and J dropped 1; count of bases not matched to a gene: 6. CDR3 sequence: CASSVGSYRGNTEAFF. CDR3 coding DNA: TGTGCCAGCAGCGTAGGTTCCTACAGGGGGAACACTGAAGCTTTCTTT.

V is TRBV27 and J is TRBJ2-7, with 8 bases identical to TRBD1. Germline CDR1 MNHEY, CDR2 SMNVEV (reference sequence). This CDR3 comprises 20 residues. V lost 3 bases and J lost 2; bases outside the gene matches: 21. CDR3 DNA: TGTGCCAGCAGTTTTCCCCGGGACAGGACCCGACCAGGGGGGCCCTACGAGCAGTACTTC. This gives the protein CASSFPRDRTRPGGPYEQYF.

V is TRBV2 and J is TRBJ2-1, with 14 nucleotides matching TRBD2. The V gene end was trimmed by 7 bases and the J gene end by 12 bases; junction bases not matched to a gene: 17. The CDR3 runs 17 residues. The germline V gene encodes CDR1 SNHLY and CDR2 FYNNEI. DNA of the CDR3: TGTGCCAGCACTGGACCGGGACTAGCGGGAGCTCGTGGGGGGCAGTTCTTC. This encodes CASTGPGLAGARGGQFF.

J is TRBJ2-3 and V is TRBV5-6; 11 nucleotides agree with TRBD2. Germline-derived CDR1 and CDR2 are SGHDT and YYEEEE. The V and J ends lost 0 bases and 1 base, in that order; junction bases with no gene match: 1. This CDR3 has 16 residues. The CDR3 spells CASSLGTSGRTDTQYF. The CDR3 bases are TGTGCCAGCAGCTTGGGGACTAGCGGGCGCACAGATACGCAGTATTTT.

On this clone itself: This same CDR3 is encoded by further DNA sequences in the sample. The rearrangement uses TRBV7-2 and TRBJ2-5, with D uncertain. The V end lost 1 base, the J end lost 2 bases, and 5 bases lay between the germline ends. Germline CDR1 SGHTA, CDR2 FQGNSA. The CDR3 is 13 residues long. The CDR3 DNA is TGTGCCAGCAGCTTAGGTCAACAAGAGACCCAGTACTTC. This gives the protein CASSLGQQETQYF.

There are a few counts of this clone. This chain uses TRBV5-1 with TRBJ1-6; TRBD1 matches at 7 bases. The CDR3 runs to 15 residues. Looked up from germline, CDR1 is SGHRS and CDR2 is YFSETQ. Germline trimming cut 4 bases from V and 6 bases from J; bases unmatched to any gene: 7. The DNA of the CDR3 is TGCGCCAGCAGCCCGTGGGACAGTAGTAATTCACCCCTCCACTTT. It yields the protein CASSPWDSSNSPLHF.

There are a few counts of this clone. The CDR3 DNA sequence: TGTGCCAGCAGTGTTGAGAACTATGGCTACACCTTC. It encodes CASSVENYGYTF. The J gene is TRBJ1-2, the V gene TRBV7-9; D unclear. Germline-derived CDR1 and CDR2 are SEHNR and FQNEAQ (reference sequence). The germline V and J ends were trimmed by 6 bases and 2 bases, with 7 bases remaining between them. This CDR3 has 12 amino acids.

The gene calls are TRBV7-6 and TRBJ2-3; the match to TRBD2 covers 12 bases. J was trimmed by 5 bases and V by 5 bases; bases with no gene match: 8. The CDR3 contains 16 residues. Germline V gene lookup returns CDR1 SGHVS and CDR2 FNYEAQ. For the CDR3, the DNA is TGTGCCAGCAGCCCTAGCGGGGGGGCCCGCGGAGATACGCAGTATTTT. This translates into CASSPSGGARGDTQYF.

V and J are TRBV11-2 and TRBJ2-1; 7 bases are shared with TRBD2. J gave up 0 bases and V 7 bases, and 6 bases lay outside the gene matches. The CDR3 is 15 residues long. Germline V gene sequence: CDR1 SGHAT, CDR2 FQNNGV. This CDR3 reads CASTRGETSYNEQFF. The CDR3 region has the DNA TGTGCCAGCACCCGGGGGGAAACCTCCTACAATGAGCAGTTCTTC.

This chain joins TRBV4-3 and TRBJ2-1; D is perhaps TRBD1 (6 bases). V gave up 4 bases and J gave up 7 bases, with 20 bases separating them. Germline values: CDR1 LGHNA, CDR2 YSLEER. This CDR3 contains 16 residues. CDR3 residues: CASSRGGRAFSNEQFF. In DNA, the CDR3 is TGCGCCAGCAGCCGTGGGGGCAGGGCGTTTAGTAATGAGCAGTTCTTC.